Each of the 14 T cell receptor beta chains below was sequenced from the same sample in a study of T cells in Graves' hyperthyroidism and ophthalmopathy. TCR beta CDR3 sequences were amplified from RNA transcripts. With the HTBI primer set, the TCR CDR3 went through a first round of RT-PCR. TCRdb re-analysed the multiplex PCR reads in MiXCR, keeping a single row per CDR3 protein. Seen here are 500,000 to 600,000 distinct CDR3 sequences, 40% to 55% observed once, and the top ten hold 44%. Sequenced sample: peripheral blood or thyroid tissue (not recorded which). These receptors originate from an adult woman with Graves' disease, either hyperthyroidism or ophthalmopathy (not recorded which).

The CDR3 DNA reads as TGTGCCAGCAGTAGGGGGAGACAAGAGACCCAGTACTTC. Encoded protein: CASSRGRQETQYF. The chain is built from TRBV2 and TRBJ2-5; a possible D gene is TRBD1 (6 bases). From germline, CDR1 is SNHLY and CDR2 FYNNEI. V shed 5 bases and J shed 2 bases, with 9 bases lying between them. The CDR3 extends over 13 amino acids.

The genes are TRBV7-8 and TRBJ1-6, with TRBD1 matching over 7 bases. The CDR3 covers 14 residues. V was pared by 5 bases and J by 5 bases, with 3 bases of the junction left unmatched. Germline CDR1 is SGHVS and CDR2 is FQNEAQ. CDR3 amino acids: CASSQDRDNSPLHF. DNA of the CDR3: TGTGCCAGCAGCCAAGACAGGGATAATTCACCCCTCCACTTT.

The J gene is TRBJ1-2, the V gene TRBV7-6; D unresolved. Trimming removed 6 bases from V and 8 bases from J, with 22 bases in between. The CDR3 sequence is 15 residues long. CDR1 and CDR2 from the germline V gene are SGHVS and FNYEAQ. The CDR3 loop reads CASSPSTTGLEGYTF. For the CDR3, the DNA is TGTGCCAGCAGTCCTTCCACAACGGGCTTGGAGGGCTACACCTTC.

Many counts were recorded for this clonotype. The rearrangement links TRBV5-1 to TRBJ2-2; TRBD2 is a possible D gene (5 bases). The CDR3 is 14 amino acids. CDR1 is SGHRS, CDR2 YFSETQ, per germline. V was pared by 6 bases and J by 5 bases, with 14 bases between. The DNA for the CDR3 is TGCGCCAGCACCCCCTTAGCGCAGACCGGGGAGCTGTTTTTT. Translated: CASTPLAQTGELFF.

The V call is TRBV7-9, the J call TRBJ1-1; D remains ambiguous. V was pared by 3 bases and J by 1 base, with 9 bases between. The CDR3 loop spans 14 amino acids. CDR1 is SEHNR and CDR2 is FQNEAQ in the germline V gene (reference sequence). The CDR3 nucleotides read TGTGCCAGCAGCTTTCTTCCGCGGAACACTGAAGCTTTCTTT. This codes for CASSFLPRNTEAFF.

This clonotype was seen at least ten times. The CDR3 is CSVKGTSAGELFF. The CDR3 coding sequence is TGCAGCGTAAAGGGAACGTCAGCCGGGGAGCTGTTTTTT. The rearrangement uses TRBV29-1 and TRBJ2-2; D ambiguous. V was trimmed by 6 bases and J by 6 bases, leaving 14 bases between them. The CDR3 is made up of 13 amino acids. Germline V CDR1 and CDR2: SQVTM, ANQGSEA.

The rearrangement links TRBV20-1 to TRBJ2-5, with 7 bases lining up with TRBD1. Trimming took 4 bases from V and 2 from J; bases not matched to a gene: 4. Looked up from germline, CDR1 is DFQATT and CDR2 is SNEGSKA (reference sequence). The CDR3 runs 13 residues. This chain's CDR3 is CSATTGVQETQYF. The CDR3 DNA reads as TGCAGTGCTACTACAGGGGTTCAAGAGACCCAGTACTTC.

As for this clonotype: At one end the junction does not follow the germline gene, possibly because of a read error. This rearrangement joins TRBV2 to TRBJ2-5, with a weak D call TRBD1 (6 bases). Germline assignment: CDR1 SNHLY and CDR2 FYNNEI. The length of the CDR3 is 14 residues. The CDR3 sequence: CAISGPGQGETQYF. CDR3 coding DNA: TGTGCCATCAGTGGGCCGGGGCAGGGGGAGACCCAGTACTTC.

At least ten counts were recorded for this clonotype. The gene calls are TRBV7-6 and TRBJ1-5, with D possibly matching TRBD1 (6 bases). V was trimmed by 5 bases and J by 4 bases, leaving 9 bases between them. This CDR3 has 13 residues. Germline CDR1 and CDR2: SGHVS and FNYEAQ. CDR3 nucleotide sequence: TGTGCCAGCAGCCGGACAGAGAATCAGCCCCAGCATTTT. Its translation: CASSRTENQPQHF.

Only a few counts were recorded for this clonotype. Possible read error: a much larger clone is one base away. The genes are TRBV5-1 and TRBJ2-5, with 10 bases identical to TRBD2. The CDR3 loop spans 14 amino acids. From germline, CDR1 is SGHRS and CDR2 YFSETQ. V shed 5 bases and J 1 base; nucleotides not matched to a gene: 2. CDR3 amino acids: CASRASGSQETQYF. CDR3 coding DNA: TGCGCCAGCAGGGCTAGCGGGAGCCAAGAGACCCAGTACTTC. The whole variable domain, filled in from reference TRBV5-1 and TRBJ2-5, reads KAGVTQTPRYLIKTRGQQVTLSCSPISGHRSVSWYQQTPGQGLQFLFEYFSETQRNKGNFPGRFSGRQFSNSRSEMNVSTLELGDSALYLCASRASGSQETQYFGPGTRLLVL.

This chain joins TRBV10-3 and TRBJ1-4, with D possibly matching TRBD1 (5 bases). This CDR3 spans 14 amino acids. Trimming took off 0 bases at V and 7 bases at J, with 9 bases between the two ends. Germline assignment: CDR1 ENHRY and CDR2 SYGVKD. The CDR3 DNA reads as TGTGCCATCAGTGAGTCAGGGGCAGGTGAAAAACTGTTTTTT. Translating it yields CAISESGAGEKLFF.

The chain uses TRBV29-1 and TRBJ1-1, with a tentative D call TRBD1 (6 bases). Germline V lookup: CDR1 SQVTM, CDR2 ANQGSEA. This CDR3 is built from 13 residues. V was shortened by 1 base and J by 6 bases, with 12 bases between the two germline ends. CDR3 protein: CSVEAQGRAEAFF. CDR3 DNA sequence: TGCAGCGTTGAAGCTCAGGGGCGGGCTGAAGCTTTCTTT.

The V gene is TRBV20-1, the J gene TRBJ2-7; 7 bases are shared with TRBD2. The V and J ends lost 0 bases and 6 bases, in that order; junction bases with no gene match: 11. Germline V lookup: CDR1 DFQATT, CDR2 SNEGSKA (reference sequence). The CDR3 is 15 amino acids. CDR3 region: CSAREGRDLLPEQYF. In nucleotides, the CDR3 is TGCAGTGCTAGAGAGGGGAGGGACCTACTGCCCGAGCAGTACTTC.

The chain has TRBV7-3 and TRBJ2-5, with 9 positions matching TRBD1. The germline V gene has CDR1 SGHTA and CDR2 FQGTGA. V lost 4 bases to trimming and J lost 5 bases; unmatched junction nucleotides: 8. This CDR3 has 15 amino acids. The CDR3: CASSSRSGQGETQYF. Written as DNA, the CDR3 is TGTGCCAGCAGCTCAAGGTCCGGACAGGGGGAGACCCAGTACTTC.